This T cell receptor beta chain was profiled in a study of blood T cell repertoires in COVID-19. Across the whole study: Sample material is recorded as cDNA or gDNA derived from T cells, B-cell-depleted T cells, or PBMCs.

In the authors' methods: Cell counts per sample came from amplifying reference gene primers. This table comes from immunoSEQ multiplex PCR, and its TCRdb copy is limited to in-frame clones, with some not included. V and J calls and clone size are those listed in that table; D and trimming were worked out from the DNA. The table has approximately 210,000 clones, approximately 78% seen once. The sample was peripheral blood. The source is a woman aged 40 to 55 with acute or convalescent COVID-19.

In nucleotides, the CDR3 is TGTGCCAGCAAACAGGGTAGTGGGGTCGAGCAGTACTTC. Translated: CASKQGSGVEQYF. The chain couples TRBV2 to TRBJ2-7; TRBD1 might be the D (6 bases). V was clipped by 7 bases and J by 6 bases, with 16 bases between them. This CDR3 is 13 amino acids long. Germline V gives CDR1 SNHLY, CDR2 FYNNEI. Together with reference TRBV2 and TRBJ2-7, the CDR3 gives the full variable domain: EPEVTQTPSHQVTQMGQEVILRCVPISNHLYFYWYRQILGQKVEFLVSFYNNEISEKSEIFDDQFSVERPDGSNFTLKIRSTKLEDSAMYFCASKQGSGVEQYFGPGTRLTVT.